The 9 T cell receptor beta chains presented below share a single source sample, sequenced in a study of high-grade serous ovarian cancer treatment subgroups. The assay was immunoSEQ multiplex PCR, and TCRdb's table has in-frame clones only and misses some. The repertoire holds 15,000 to 20,000 clones, with about 76% as singletons. The tumor samples were collected prior to definitive surgery or chemotherapy. The source material was tumor tissue. The receptors originated from a human donor with high-grade serous ovarian cancer.

The V and J genes are TRBV30 and TRBJ2-7; the D gene could be TRBD1 or TRBD2 (5 bases each). The CDR3 covers 12 residues. Trimming left V 5 bases short and J 3 bases short, with 11 bases between. Looked up from germline, CDR1 is GTSNPN and CDR2 is SVGIG (reference sequence). The CDR3 reads CAWGDDRYEQYF. CDR3 DNA sequence: TGTGCCTGGGGGGACGACCGCTACGAGCAGTACTTC.

The gene calls are TRBV4-3 and TRBJ2-6, with D perhaps matching TRBD1 or TRBD2 (5 bases each). V was cut by 4 bases and J by 4 bases, with 14 bases left in between. CDR1 is LGHNA, CDR2 YSLEER, per germline. The CDR3 totals 16 residues. The CDR3 nucleotides read TGCGCCAGCAGCCGTACTAGGGGTGCGGGGGCCAACGTCCTGACTTTC. Translated, it gives CASSRTRGAGANVLTF.

The table lists this clone with a count of one. This chain links TRBV7-8 with TRBJ2-5, with D possibly called TRBD1 or TRBD2 (5 bases each). Deletions cut 7 bases from V and 7 bases from J, with 13 bases between. Germline loops: CDR1 SGHVS, CDR2 FQNEAQ. The CDR3 totals 12 residues. CDR3 DNA: TGTGCCAGCATACAGGTCGGGGTGACCCAGTACTTC. It encodes CASIQVGVTQYF.

The genes are TRBV7-2 and TRBJ2-3, with TRBD1 identical over 8 bases. Per germline, CDR1 SGHTA and CDR2 FQGNSA. The CDR3 loop spans 15 amino acids. The trim removed 1 base at V and 5 bases at J, leaving 5 bases unmatched. The CDR3 spells CASSLGQGAGDTQYF. The CDR3 DNA reads as TGTGCCAGCAGCTTAGGGCAGGGGGCAGGAGATACGCAGTATTTT.

DNA for the CDR3: TGTGCCAGTAGTATAGATCAGAGCGGATCTAGCACAGATACGCAGTATTTT. Translation gives CASSIDQSGSSTDTQYF. The gene calls are TRBV19 and TRBJ2-3; TRBD2 is a possible D gene (5 bases). Germline CDR1 and CDR2: LNHDA and SQIVND (reference sequence). The CDR3 totals 17 residues. V shed 0 bases and J shed 0 bases, with 13 bases lying between them.

The V call is TRBV5-3, the J call TRBJ2-3; TRBD1 might be the D (5 bases). TRBV5-3 is sorted into the ORF group, with uncertain function. This CDR3 region has 16 residues. Trimming pared 3 bases from V and 5 bases from J, leaving 19 bases between. CDR3 sequence (DNA): TGTGCCAGAAGCTGGTCGGCACTGCGGCAGGGAGATACGCAGTATTTT. It specifies CARSWSALRQGDTQYF.

The V call is TRBV4-3, the J call TRBJ1-6, with D possibly matching TRBD1 (5 bases). The CDR3 length is 17 residues. Germline assignment: CDR1 LGHNA and CDR2 YSLEER. V lost 4 bases to trimming and J lost 7 bases, with 20 bases between them. The CDR3 sequence: CASSPLSGGVGNSPLHF. CDR3 DNA: TGCGCCAGCAGCCCCCTTTCAGGAGGGGTTGGCAATTCACCCCTCCACTTT.

CDR3 in DNA: TGTGCCAGCAGCGAGTCCCCAGTCCGCACAGATACGCAGTATTTT. This codes for CASSESPVRTDTQYF. This chain connects TRBV9 to TRBJ2-3; no definite D call. Deletions cut 3 bases from V and 1 base from J, with 12 bases between. CDR1 and CDR2 from the germline V gene are SGDLS and YYNGEE. The CDR3 runs to 15 residues.

Of note for this clone: The same CDR3 can be traced to other DNA sequences in this sample. This chain joins TRBV28 and TRBJ1-3, with D tentatively TRBD1 (5 bases). Trimming took 6 bases from V and 5 from J, leaving 23 bases between them. Germline V gene data show CDR1 as MDHEN and CDR2 as SYDVKM. There are 17 residues in the CDR3. The CDR3 sequence: CASSWEGSTDNRNTIYF. In DNA form, the CDR3 reads TGTGCCAGCAGCTGGGAAGGGTCGACAGATAATCGAAACACCATATATTTT.